The following is a TCR beta chain sequence with its context. Its antigen is not identified. This record belongs to a study of cytomegalovirus exposure and HLA in healthy donors. Notes on the study in general: The listing of roughly 160 TCR beta chains classed them as cytomegalovirus-associated.

As for the donors, each was a healthy bone marrow donor. Donors likely had unrecorded immune exposures despite being nominally healthy when sampled. Nobody recorded the CMV serostatus of this donor. Trimming took 4 bases from V and 0 from J, leaving 11 bases between them. The CDR3 runs to 15 residues. Germline CDR1 and CDR2: SGHDT and YYEEEE. The PCR contained 60 Vbeta and 13 Jbeta primers. Produced via immunoSEQ multiplex PCR; TCRdb's table is partial and in-frame only. The profile shows about 130,000 clones, about 78% of them singletons. The source is a human donor in good health. Sequencing was carried out using PBMCs. V gene TRBV5-6 combines with J gene TRBJ1-3; D gene ambiguous. The CDR3 nucleotides are TGTGCCAGCAGCCAATTCGGGATCTCTGGAAACACCATATATTTT. Translating it yields CASSQFGISGNTIYF.